One sample yielded the 14 T cell receptor beta chains listed below, sequenced in a study of T cell responses to AZD1222 COVID-19 vaccine. TCRdb keeps only in-frame clones here, not all; method: immunoSEQ multiplex PCR. The data hold over 110,000 clones, with approximately 87% observed a single time. This specimen consisted of peripheral blood, obtained 28 days after the second AZD1222 dose. The receptors shown here come from an adult who received the AZD1222 COVID-19 vaccine.

The chain recombines TRBV30 with TRBJ1-6; D perhaps matches TRBD1 (5 bases). V was trimmed by 1 base and J by 6 bases, leaving 10 bases between them. The CDR3 length is 14 residues. The germline CDR1 and CDR2 sequences are GTSNPN and SVGIG (reference sequence). CDR3 residues: CAWSEGRANSPLHF. The CDR3 region has the DNA TGTGCCTGGAGTGAGGGCAGGGCTAATTCACCCCTCCACTTT.

The chain couples TRBV6-4 to TRBJ2-3, with D unclear. CDR1 is MRHNA and CDR2 is SNTAGT in the germline V gene. The CDR3 consists of 15 residues. V lost 4 bases and J lost 0, with 11 bases in between. CDR3 nucleotide sequence: TGTGCCAGCAGTGCAGGCGCCTCTAGCACAGATACGCAGTATTTT. Its protein is CASSAGASSTDTQYF.

The chain combines TRBV25-1 with TRBJ2-3, with 8 bases that match TRBD1. Germline loops: CDR1 MGHDK, CDR2 SYGVNS. The CDR3 runs 15 residues. With 1 base clipped from V and 4 bases from J, the junction kept 4 bases outside the gene matches. The CDR3 bases are TGTGCCAGCAGTGAATCAAGGACAGGGTCAGATACGCAGTATTTT. Protein: CASSESRTGSDTQYF. The complete variable domain, with remaining parts taken from reference TRBV25-1 and TRBJ2-3, reads EADIYQTPRYLVIGTGKKITLECSQTMGHDKMYWYQQDPGMELHLIHYSYGVNSTEKGDLSSESTVSRIRTEHFPLTLESARPSHTSQYLCASSESRTGSDTQYFGPGTRLTVL.

The V gene is TRBV6-1, the J gene TRBJ1-5; D is ambiguous. Trimming left V 2 bases short and J 5 bases short, with 4 bases between. The CDR3 length is 12 residues. Germline assignment: CDR1 MNHNS and CDR2 SASEGT. CDR3 sequence (DNA): TGTGCCAGCAGTGAAAGGGATCAGCCCCAGCATTTT. It encodes CASSERDQPQHF.

This chain connects TRBV6-2 or TRBV6-3 to TRBJ2-7; D call uncertain. V was clipped by 7 bases and J by 3 bases, with 13 bases between them. The CDR3 runs to 13 residues. Germline V gene sequence: CDR1 MNHEY, CDR2 SVGEGT. CDR3 nucleotides: TGTGCCAGCACCCCGGGCCCACACTACGAGCAGTACTTC. It is translated as CASTPGPHYEQYF.

The V call is TRBV7-9, the J call TRBJ2-1; D remains ambiguous. The germline V gene encodes CDR1 SEHNR and CDR2 FQNEAQ (reference sequence). V was trimmed by 4 bases and J by 8 bases, leaving 15 bases between them. The CDR3 extends over 14 amino acids. CDR3 protein: CASSSPLVADEQFF. CDR3 nucleotide sequence: TGTGCCAGCAGCTCTCCCCTGGTAGCAGATGAGCAGTTCTTC.

The chain employs TRBV9 and TRBJ2-5; D may match TRBD1 or TRBD2 (5 bases each). V shed 0 bases and J shed 2 bases, with 5 bases lying between them. This CDR3 has 13 residues. CDR1 and CDR2 from the germline V gene are SGDLS and YYNGEE. CDR3: CASSVGGQETQYF. As DNA, the CDR3 is TGTGCCAGCAGCGTAGGGGGGCAAGAGACCCAGTACTTC.

The rearrangement links TRBV5-1 to TRBJ1-1; D is unclear. The CDR3 consists of 14 residues. CDR1 is SGHRS, CDR2 YFSETQ, per germline. Deletions cut 2 bases from V and 3 bases from J, with 11 bases between. CDR3: CASSLGWSDTEAFF. The CDR3, as DNA: TGCGCCAGCAGCTTAGGGTGGAGCGACACTGAAGCTTTCTTT.

Details on this clone: A junction end diverges from the germline sequence, so it may reflect a read error. The rearrangement joins TRBV23-1 to TRBJ2-5; maybe TRBD1 (6 bases). TRBV23-1 is an open reading frame whose function is uncertain. The CDR3 sequence is 14 residues long. The CDR3 bases are TGCGCCAGCAGTCACAAGGGGGACCAAGAGGCCCAGTACTTC. Translated: CASSHKGDQEAQYF.

This chain's CDR3 is CASSARPGGGQPQHF. The CDR3 nucleotides are TGTGCCAGCAGTGCTCGACCCGGGGGCGGTCAGCCCCAGCATTTT. The chain combines TRBV2 with TRBJ1-5, with D maybe TRBD1 (6 bases). Germline-derived CDR1 and CDR2 are SNHLY and FYNNEI. The V end lost 4 bases, the J end lost 6 bases, and 16 bases lay between the germline ends. The CDR3 is made up of 15 amino acids. Full variable domain (missing parts from reference TRBV2 and TRBJ1-5): EPEVTQTPSHQVTQMGQEVILRCVPISNHLYFYWYRQILGQKVEFLVSFYNNEISEKSEIFDDQFSVERPDGSNFTLKIRSTKLEDSAMYFCASSARPGGGQPQHFGDGTRLSIL.

A few counts support this clone. The DNA for the CDR3 is TGTGCCAGCAGCCAAGAGGTTGAAAAACTGTTTTTT. Encoded protein: CASSQEVEKLFF. The rearrangement links TRBV3-1 (or the pseudogene TRBV3-2) to TRBJ1-4, with D hard to call. The CDR3 spans 12 residues. Germline loops: CDR1 LGHDT, CDR2 YNNKEL (reference sequence). Trimming cost V 0 bases and J 7 bases, with 3 bases left between them.

The rearrangement joins TRBV29-1 to TRBJ2-5; D is undetermined. The V end was cut by 4 bases, the J end by 1 base, with 10 bases between. The CDR3 length is 13 residues. Germline V gives CDR1 SQVTM, CDR2 ANQGSEA. CDR3 loop: CSVGGPSQETQYF. The CDR3 coding sequence is TGCAGCGTTGGTGGTCCTAGCCAAGAGACCCAGTACTTC. The whole variable domain, remainder taken from reference TRBV29-1 and TRBJ2-5, is SAVISQKPSRDICQRGTSLTIQCQVDSQVTMMFWYRQQPGQSLTLIATANQGSEATYESGFVIDKFPISRPNLTFSTLTVSNMSPEDSSIYLCSVGGPSQETQYFGPGTRLLVL.

This chain joins TRBV27 and TRBJ2-1; no clear D gene. CDR3 length: 14 residues. CDR1 is MNHEY, CDR2 SMNVEV, per germline (reference sequence). Trimming took off 6 bases at V and 5 bases at J, with 14 bases between the two ends. CDR3 coding DNA: TGTGCCAGCAGGTCCGCACCCACCCACAATGAGCAGTTCTTC. It translates to CASRSAPTHNEQFF.

Written as DNA, the CDR3 is TGTGCCAGCAGCTTAGGGGGACAGTTCGTCTCCTACGAGCAGTACTTC. Translated: CASSLGGQFVSYEQYF. The gene calls are TRBV11-2 and TRBJ2-7, with TRBD1 matching 7 bases. CDR1 and CDR2 from the germline V gene are SGHAT and FQNNGV. V trimming: 1 base; J trimming: 0 bases; junction bases outside the gene matches: 6. The CDR3 sequence is 16 residues long.